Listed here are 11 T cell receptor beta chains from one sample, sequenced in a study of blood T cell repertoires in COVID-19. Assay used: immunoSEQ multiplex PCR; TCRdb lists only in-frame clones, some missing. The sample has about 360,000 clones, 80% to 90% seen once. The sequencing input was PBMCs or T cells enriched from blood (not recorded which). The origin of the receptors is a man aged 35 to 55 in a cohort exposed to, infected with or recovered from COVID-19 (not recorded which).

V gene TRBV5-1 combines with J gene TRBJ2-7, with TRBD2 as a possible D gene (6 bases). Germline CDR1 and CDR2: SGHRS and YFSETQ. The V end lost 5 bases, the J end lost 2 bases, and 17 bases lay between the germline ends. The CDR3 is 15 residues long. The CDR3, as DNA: TGCGCCAGCAGTCGGGACTCCACGAAACCCTACGAGCAGTACTTC. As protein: CASSRDSTKPYEQYF.

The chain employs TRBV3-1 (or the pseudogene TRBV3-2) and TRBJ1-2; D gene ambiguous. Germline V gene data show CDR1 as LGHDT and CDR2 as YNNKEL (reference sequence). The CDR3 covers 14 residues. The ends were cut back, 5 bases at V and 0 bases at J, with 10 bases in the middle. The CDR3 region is CASSRSLTNYGYTF. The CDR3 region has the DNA TGTGCCAGCAGCAGGAGCCTGACTAACTATGGCTACACCTTC.

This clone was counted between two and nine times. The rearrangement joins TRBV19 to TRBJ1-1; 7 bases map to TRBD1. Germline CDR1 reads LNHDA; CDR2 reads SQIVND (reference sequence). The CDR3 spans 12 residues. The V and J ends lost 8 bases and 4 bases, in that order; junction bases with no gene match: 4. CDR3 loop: CASDRVGTEAFF. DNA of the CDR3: TGTGCCAGTGACAGGGTGGGCACTGAAGCTTTCTTT.

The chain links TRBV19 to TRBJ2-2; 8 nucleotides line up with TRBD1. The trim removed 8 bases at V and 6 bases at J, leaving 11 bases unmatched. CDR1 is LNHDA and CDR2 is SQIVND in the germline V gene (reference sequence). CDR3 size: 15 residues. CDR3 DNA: TGTGCCAGTGGCCAAACAGGGGGAGGCGCCGGGGAGCTGTTTTTT. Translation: CASGQTGGGAGELFF.

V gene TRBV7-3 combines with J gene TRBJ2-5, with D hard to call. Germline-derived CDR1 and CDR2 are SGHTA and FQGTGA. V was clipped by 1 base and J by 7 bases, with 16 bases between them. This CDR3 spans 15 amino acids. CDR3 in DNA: TGTGCCAGCAGCTTAAGGTCTGACGGCGGATGGACCCAGTACTTC. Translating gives CASSLRSDGGWTQYF.

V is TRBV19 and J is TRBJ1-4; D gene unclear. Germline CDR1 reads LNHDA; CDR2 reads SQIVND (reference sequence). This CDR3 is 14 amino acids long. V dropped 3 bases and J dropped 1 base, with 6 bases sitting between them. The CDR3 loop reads CASSMARTNEKLFF. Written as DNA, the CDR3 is TGTGCCAGTAGTATGGCAAGAACTAATGAAAAACTGTTTTTT. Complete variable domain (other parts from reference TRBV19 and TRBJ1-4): DGGITQSPKYLFRKEGQNVTLSCEQNLNHDAMYWYRQDPGQGLRLIYYSQIVNDFQKGDIAEGYSVSREKKESFPLTVTSAQKNPTAFYLCASSMARTNEKLFFGSGTQLSVL.

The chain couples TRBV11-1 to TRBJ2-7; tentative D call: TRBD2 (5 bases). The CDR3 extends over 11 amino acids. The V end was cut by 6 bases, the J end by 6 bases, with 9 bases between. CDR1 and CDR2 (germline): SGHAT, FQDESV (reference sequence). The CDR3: CASRSRGEQYF. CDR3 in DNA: TGTGCCAGCAGGTCCCGGGGCGAGCAGTACTTC.

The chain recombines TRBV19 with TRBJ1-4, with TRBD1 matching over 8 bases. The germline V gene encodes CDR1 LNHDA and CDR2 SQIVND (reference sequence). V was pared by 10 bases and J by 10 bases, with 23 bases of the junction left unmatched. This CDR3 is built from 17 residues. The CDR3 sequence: CATDLGQVGEMKGKLFF. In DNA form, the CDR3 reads TGTGCCACCGATTTGGGACAGGTGGGAGAAATGAAAGGAAAACTGTTTTTT.

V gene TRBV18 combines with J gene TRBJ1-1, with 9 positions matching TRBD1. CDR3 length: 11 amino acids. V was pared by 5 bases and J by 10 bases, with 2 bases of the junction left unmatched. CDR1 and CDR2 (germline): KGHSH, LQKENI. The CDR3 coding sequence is TGTGCCAGCTCAGGACAGGGGACAGCTTTCTTT. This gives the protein CASSGQGTAFF.

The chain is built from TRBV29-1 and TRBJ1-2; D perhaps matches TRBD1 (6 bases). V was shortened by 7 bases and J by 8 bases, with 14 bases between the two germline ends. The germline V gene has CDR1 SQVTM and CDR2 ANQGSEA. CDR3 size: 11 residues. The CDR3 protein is CSDHRVGGYTF. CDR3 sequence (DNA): TGCAGCGACCACAGGGTCGGCGGCTACACCTTC.

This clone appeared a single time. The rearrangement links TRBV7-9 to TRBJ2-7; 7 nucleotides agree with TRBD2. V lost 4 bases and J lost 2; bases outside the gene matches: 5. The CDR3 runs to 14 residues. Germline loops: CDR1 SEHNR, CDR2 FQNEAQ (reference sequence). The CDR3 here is CASSSGTTPYEQYF. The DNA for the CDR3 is TGTGCCAGCAGCTCCGGGACTACCCCCTACGAGCAGTACTTC.